Listed below are T cell receptor beta chains from one sample, sequenced in a study of siplizumab effects on memory and regulatory T cells. Clones were read by immunoSEQ multiplex PCR, and TCRdb kept only the in-frame ones, dropping some. Of about 56,000 clones detected, approximately 97% appear once; the ten largest clones hold approximately 0.99%. The sequencing input was naive CD8+ T cells sorted from blood. These receptors originate from a human donor in good health. Each CDR3 is given without its conserved first and last residue. Fields, in order: V gene, J gene, CDR3 protein.

v_gene: TRBV6-1; j_gene: TRBJ2-7; CDR3aa: ASGEYRTRHEQY
v_gene: TRBV10-2; j_gene: TRBJ2-7; CDR3aa: ASGGTGVLGEQY
v_gene: TRBV7-8; j_gene: TRBJ1-5; CDR3aa: ASSLGQGRVNQPQH
v_gene: TRBV5-4; j_gene: TRBJ2-1; CDR3aa: ASSLATSWGEQF
v_gene: TRBV6-6; j_gene: TRBJ2-7; CDR3aa: ASSIEHPTYEQY
v_gene: TRBV28; j_gene: TRBJ2-3; CDR3aa: ASSPGLLSTDTQY
v_gene: TRBV5-1; j_gene: TRBJ1-4; CDR3aa: ASSPEDSGAEKLF
v_gene: TRBV27; j_gene: TRBJ2-1; CDR3aa: ASRSTGNEQF
v_gene: TRBV7-9; j_gene: TRBJ1-1; CDR3aa: ASSAGQGTEAF
v_gene: TRBV29-1; j_gene: TRBJ1-2; CDR3aa: SVEHYYGYT
v_gene: TRBV4-3; j_gene: TRBJ1-3; CDR3aa: ASSQDTGSGNTIY
v_gene: TRBV14; j_gene: TRBJ2-1; CDR3aa: ASSPQTIGSSYNEQF
v_gene: TRBV29-1; j_gene: TRBJ2-1; CDR3aa: SVGVNEQF
v_gene: TRBV20-1; j_gene: TRBJ1-1; CDR3aa: SADRGRGAF
v_gene: TRBV9; j_gene: TRBJ2-7; CDR3aa: ASSVGLAETYEQY
v_gene: TRBV20-1; j_gene: TRBJ2-7; CDR3aa: SAKDTYEQY
v_gene: TRBV9; j_gene: TRBJ1-5; CDR3aa: ASSPGEGQPQH
v_gene: TRBV27; j_gene: TRBJ1-4; CDR3aa: ASSLWTNEKLF
v_gene: TRBV28; j_gene: TRBJ2-7; CDR3aa: ASSADEPSYEQY
v_gene: TRBV7-2; j_gene: TRBJ2-7; CDR3aa: ASSFLSGRFRYEQY
v_gene: TRBV27; j_gene: TRBJ2-1; CDR3aa: ASTHFAGGSNEQF
v_gene: TRBV9; j_gene: TRBJ2-7; CDR3aa: ASSVEFNRDEQY
v_gene: TRBV5-6; j_gene: TRBJ2-4; CDR3aa: ASSLAPSGIAKNIQY
v_gene: TRBV5-4; j_gene: TRBJ2-2; CDR3aa: ASSQLGAV
v_gene: TRBV6-5; j_gene: TRBJ2-7; CDR3aa: ASSYSIQGYEQY
v_gene: TRBV7-9; j_gene: TRBJ2-7; CDR3aa: ASSHDRNSYEQY
v_gene: TRBV6-5; j_gene: TRBJ2-2; CDR3aa: ASSDSANTGELF
v_gene: TRBV4-3; j_gene: TRBJ2-3; CDR3aa: ASSQDTPSGTSTDTQY
v_gene: TRBV4-3; j_gene: TRBJ2-1; CDR3aa: ASSRSRVIAENEQF
v_gene: TRBV29-1; j_gene: TRBJ1-4; CDR3aa: SAEDRDGNEKLF
v_gene: TRBV5-1; j_gene: TRBJ2-7; CDR3aa: ASSWTSSGRGDEQY
v_gene: TRBV19; j_gene: TRBJ1-1; CDR3aa: ASSISPNTEAF
v_gene: TRBV28; j_gene: TRBJ2-7; CDR3aa: ASSSRGQGLEQY
v_gene: TRBV30; j_gene: TRBJ1-1; CDR3aa: AWSELDTEAF
v_gene: TRBV28; j_gene: TRBJ2-1; CDR3aa: AITPDRADNEQF
v_gene: TRBV18; j_gene: TRBJ1-1; CDR3aa: ASSPPYTGGGGTEAF
v_gene: TRBV4-2; j_gene: TRBJ1-1; CDR3aa: ASSQVVDPGTPEAF
v_gene: TRBV27; j_gene: TRBJ2-6; CDR3aa: ASSLGGVPSGANVLT
v_gene: TRBV30; j_gene: TRBJ1-1; CDR3aa: AWSGDLGTEAF
v_gene: TRBV7-9; j_gene: TRBJ2-2; CDR3aa: ASSLDRVKSAGELF
v_gene: TRBV4-1; j_gene: TRBJ2-7; CDR3aa: ASSQKTGTSGSYEQY
v_gene: TRBV29-1; j_gene: TRBJ2-2; CDR3aa: SVDGGNTGELF
v_gene: TRBV9; j_gene: TRBJ1-1; CDR3aa: ASSQGRGTEAF
v_gene: TRBV7-6; j_gene: TRBJ1-4; CDR3aa: ASSLEGPNEKLF
v_gene: TRBV7-6; j_gene: TRBJ2-7; CDR3aa: ASSPNPGTPEQY